This TCR beta chain emerged from a study of CD8 T cells in ankylosing spondylitis. The germline V gene has CDR1 DFQATT and CDR2 SNEGSKA (reference sequence). Trimming took off 6 bases at V and 0 bases at J, with 14 bases between the two ends. This CDR3 is built from 15 residues. TCRdb analysed the 5' RACE reads with MiXCR anew, one entry per CDR3 protein. This sample has 230,000 or so distinct CDR3 sequences, with 24% found just once. Findings and caveats of the study: About 8 highly homologous variants made up a TCR beta motif, and this motif appeared characteristic of ankylosing spondylitis blood. Researchers report that disease-linked clones proved CD8+ and relatively rare in peripheral blood.

Concerning this clonotype: Its matching antigen is unknown.

Sequencing used blood, either unsorted or a sorted T cell fraction (not recorded which). This sequence was found in a male donor with ankylosing spondylitis or in good health (not recorded which). This chain joins TRBV20-1 and TRBJ2-2; the D gene is possibly TRBD1 (6 bases). CDR3 in DNA: TGCAGTGCCGCCGATGGGGGCCCGAACACCGGGGAGCTGTTTTTT. Translated: CSAADGGPNTGELFF.